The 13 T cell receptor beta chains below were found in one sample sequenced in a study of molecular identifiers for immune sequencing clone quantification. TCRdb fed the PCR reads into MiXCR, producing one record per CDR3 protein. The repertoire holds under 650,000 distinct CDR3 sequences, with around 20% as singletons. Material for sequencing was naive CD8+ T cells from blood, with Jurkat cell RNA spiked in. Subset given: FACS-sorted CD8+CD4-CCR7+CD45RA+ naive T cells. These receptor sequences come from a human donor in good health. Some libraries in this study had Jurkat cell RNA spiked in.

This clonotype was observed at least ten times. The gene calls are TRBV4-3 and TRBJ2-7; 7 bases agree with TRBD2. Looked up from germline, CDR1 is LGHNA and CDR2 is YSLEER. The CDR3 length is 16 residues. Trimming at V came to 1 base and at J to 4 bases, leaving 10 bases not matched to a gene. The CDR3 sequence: CASSQGAGGGWYEQYF. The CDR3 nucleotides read TGCGCCAGCAGCCAAGGAGCGGGCGGGGGATGGTACGAGCAGTACTTC.

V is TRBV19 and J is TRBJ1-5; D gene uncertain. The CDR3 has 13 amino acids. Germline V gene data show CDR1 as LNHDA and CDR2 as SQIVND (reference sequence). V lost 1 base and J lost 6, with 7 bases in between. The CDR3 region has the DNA TGTGCCAGTAGTATAGGGGCATCTCAGCCCCAGCATTTT. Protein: CASSIGASQPQHF.

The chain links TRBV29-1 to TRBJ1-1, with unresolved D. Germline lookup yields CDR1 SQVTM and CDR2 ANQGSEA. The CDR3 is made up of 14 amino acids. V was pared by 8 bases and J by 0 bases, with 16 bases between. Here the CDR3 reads CSITDMDMNTEAFF. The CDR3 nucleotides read TGCAGCATAACAGACATGGATATGAACACTGAAGCTTTCTTT.

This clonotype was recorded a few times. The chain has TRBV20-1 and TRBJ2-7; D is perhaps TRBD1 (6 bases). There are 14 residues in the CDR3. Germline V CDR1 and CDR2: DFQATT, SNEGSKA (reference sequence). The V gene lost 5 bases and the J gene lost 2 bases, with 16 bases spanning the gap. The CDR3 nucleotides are TGCAGTGCTCAGGAACCGGGACAAACCTACGAGCAGTACTTC. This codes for CSAQEPGQTYEQYF.

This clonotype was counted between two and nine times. CDR3 nucleotides: TGTGCCAGCAGCGCAGGGACGACACCAGAGACCCAGTACTTC. This translates into CASSAGTTPETQYF. V usage is TRBV5-8 and J usage is TRBJ2-5, with D possibly being TRBD1 or TRBD2 (5 bases each). The V end was cut by 4 bases, the J end by 4 bases, with 14 bases between. Germline V gene sequence: CDR1 SGHTS, CDR2 YDEGEE. The CDR3 is 14 residues long.

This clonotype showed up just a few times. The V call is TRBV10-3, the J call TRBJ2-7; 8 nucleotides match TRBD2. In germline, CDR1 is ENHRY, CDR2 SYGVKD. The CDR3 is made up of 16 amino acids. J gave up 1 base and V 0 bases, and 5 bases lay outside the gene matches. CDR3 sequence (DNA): TGTGCCATCAGTGAGTCGGGAGCGGGAGTGTCCTACGAGCAGTACTTC. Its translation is CAISESGAGVSYEQYF.

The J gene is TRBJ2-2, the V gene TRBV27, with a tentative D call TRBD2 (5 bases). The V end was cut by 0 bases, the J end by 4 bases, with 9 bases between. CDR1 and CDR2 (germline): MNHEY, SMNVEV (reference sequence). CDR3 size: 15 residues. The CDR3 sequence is CASSLSMGSTGELFF. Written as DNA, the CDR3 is TGTGCCAGCAGTTTATCGATGGGGAGCACCGGGGAGCTGTTTTTT.

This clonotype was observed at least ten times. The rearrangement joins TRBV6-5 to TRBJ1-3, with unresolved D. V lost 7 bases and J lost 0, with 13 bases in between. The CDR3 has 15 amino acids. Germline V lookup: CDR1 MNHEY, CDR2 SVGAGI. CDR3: CASNTSPFSGNTIYF. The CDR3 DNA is TGTGCCAGCAATACATCCCCCTTCTCTGGAAACACCATATATTTT.

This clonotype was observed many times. The DNA for the CDR3 is TGTGCCAGCAGCACCCGTGGACTTCGCGGGGTAGATACGCAGTATTTT. It codes for CASSTRGLRGVDTQYF. V is TRBV27 and J is TRBJ2-3; a possible D gene is TRBD2 (6 bases). This CDR3 contains 16 residues. Germline V lookup: CDR1 MNHEY, CDR2 SMNVEV (reference sequence). V was clipped by 6 bases and J by 5 bases, with 21 bases between them.

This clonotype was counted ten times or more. This CDR3 reads CSARVLSADRELDQPQHF. CDR3 nucleotides: TGCAGTGCTAGAGTACTCTCGGCCGACAGGGAGTTGGATCAGCCCCAGCATTTT. The chain carries TRBV20-1 and TRBJ1-5, with 7 positions matching TRBD1. After removal of 1 base from V and 5 bases from J, the junction contained 17 bases not matched to a gene. The CDR3 loop spans 18 amino acids. Germline CDR1 is DFQATT and CDR2 is SNEGSKA (reference sequence).

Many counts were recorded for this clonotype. Here the CDR3 reads CSARLAGDTQYF. The CDR3 DNA reads as TGCAGTGCCCGACTAGCGGGGGATACGCAGTATTTT. The V call is TRBV20-1, the J call TRBJ2-3, with TRBD2 matching 11 bases. Trimming removed 6 bases from V and 6 bases from J; junction bases left unmatched: 2. The germline V gene has CDR1 DFQATT and CDR2 SNEGSKA (reference sequence). This CDR3 has 12 amino acids.

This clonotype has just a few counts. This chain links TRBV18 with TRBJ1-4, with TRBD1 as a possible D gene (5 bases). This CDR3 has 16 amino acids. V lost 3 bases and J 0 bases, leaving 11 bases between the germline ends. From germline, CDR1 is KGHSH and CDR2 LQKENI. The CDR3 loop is CASSPDRAATNEKLFF. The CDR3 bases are TGTGCCAGCTCACCTGACAGAGCTGCAACTAATGAAAAACTGTTTTTT.

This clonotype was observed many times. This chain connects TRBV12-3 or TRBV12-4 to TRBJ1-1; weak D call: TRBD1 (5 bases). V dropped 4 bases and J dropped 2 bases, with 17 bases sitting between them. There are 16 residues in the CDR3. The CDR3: CASSSSGPILNTEAFF. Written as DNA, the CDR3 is TGTGCCAGCAGTTCGTCGGGGCCGATCCTAAACACTGAAGCTTTCTTT.